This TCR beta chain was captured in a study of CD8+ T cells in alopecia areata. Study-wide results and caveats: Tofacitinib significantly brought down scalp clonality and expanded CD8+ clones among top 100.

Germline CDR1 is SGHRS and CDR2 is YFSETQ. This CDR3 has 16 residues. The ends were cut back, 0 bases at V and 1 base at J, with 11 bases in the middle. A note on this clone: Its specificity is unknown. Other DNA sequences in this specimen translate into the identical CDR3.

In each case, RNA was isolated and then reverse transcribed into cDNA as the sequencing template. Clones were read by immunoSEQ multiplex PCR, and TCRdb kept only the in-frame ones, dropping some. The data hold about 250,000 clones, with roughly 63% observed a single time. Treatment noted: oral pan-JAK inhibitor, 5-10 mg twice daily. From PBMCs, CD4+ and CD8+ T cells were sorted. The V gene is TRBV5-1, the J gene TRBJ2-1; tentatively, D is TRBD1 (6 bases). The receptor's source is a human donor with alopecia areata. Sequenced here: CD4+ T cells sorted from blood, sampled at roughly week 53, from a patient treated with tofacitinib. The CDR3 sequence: CASSLAGQGSYNEQFF. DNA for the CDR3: TGCGCCAGCAGCTTGGCCGGCCAGGGGTCCTACAATGAGCAGTTCTTC.